These T cell receptor beta chains were read from a single sample in a study of T cells in localized non-small cell lung cancer. Using immunoSEQ multiplex PCR, the repertoire was profiled, and TCRdb retains in-frame clones only, with some absent. The repertoire holds around 45,000 clones, with around 86% as singletons. This specimen consisted of PBMCs, obtained before any cancer treatment. Receptors originate from a man aged 35 to 69 with stage II lung adenocarcinoma. The CDR3 runs from the conserved cysteine through the conserved F or W. The D gene is left open where the match is weak. Only some rows state a clone size, as once, few, many or a class for expanded clones.

clone_size	d_call	cdr3_length	v_call	j_call	cdr3_aa	cdr3_nt
.	.	15	TRBV27	TRBJ2-1	CASSYLLGPYNEQFF	TGTGCCAGCAGTTACCTTCTCGGGCCATACAATGAGCAGTTCTTC
.	.	12	TRBV29-1	TRBJ2-3	CSVAEFTDTQYF	TGCAGCGTTGCAGAATTCACAGATACGCAGTATTTT
.	.	15	TRBV19	TRBJ1-6	CASSHKGDYNSPLHF	TGTGCCAGTAGCCACAAAGGGGACTATAATTCACCCCTCCACTTT
once	TRBD1	14	TRBV5-1	TRBJ1-1	CASSLTGADTEAFF	TGCGCCAGCAGCTTGACAGGGGCGGACACTGAAGCTTTCTTT
.	.	15	TRBV5-6	TRBJ2-3	CASSSGDLRADTQYF	TGTGCCAGCAGCTCAGGGGACTTAAGAGCAGATACGCAGTATTTT
.	.	16	TRBV4-1	TRBJ1-5	CASSQEPSQRDQPQHF	TGCGCCAGCAGCCAAGAGCCCAGCCAGCGGGATCAGCCCCAGCATTTT
.	.	13	TRBV30	TRBJ1-1	CAWSVGGPAEAFF	TGTGCCTGGAGTGTAGGTGGGCCGGCTGAAGCTTTCTTT
.	.	15	TRBV27	TRBJ2-1	CASSSAGGLYNEQFF	TGTGCCAGCAGTTCCGCAGGGGGGCTTTACAATGAGCAGTTCTTC
.	.	19	TRBV19	TRBJ1-2	CASSTQTHLAQEANYGYTF	TGTGCCAGTAGCACTCAAACACACCTCGCGCAGGAGGCTAACTATGGCTACACCTTC
.	.	13	TRBV28	TRBJ2-1	CASSVLSYNEQFF	TGTGCCAGCAGTGTTCTCTCCTACAATGAGCAGTTCTTC
.	TRBD1	16	TRBV10-3	TRBJ1-1	CAISEGQATGDTEAFF	TGTGCCATCAGTGAGGGACAGGCCACAGGGGACACTGAAGCTTTCTTT